These T cell receptor beta chains were read from a single sample in a study of OX40 agonist ivuxolimab in advanced cancers. This table comes from immunoSEQ multiplex PCR, and its TCRdb copy is limited to in-frame clones, with some not included. The sample carries 98,000 or so clones, roughly nine tenths recorded once. Sequencing was performed on CD4+ or CD8+ T cells sorted from blood, taken in a trial of the OX40 agonist ivuxolimab. These receptors were collected from an adult with an advanced solid tumor such as melanoma, head and neck, liver or kidney cancer. CDR3s include the opening cysteine and the closing phenylalanine or tryptophan. D genes are given only for firm matches. Not all rows give a size; the values are once, few, many and, for expanded clones, a class.

cdr3_aa: CAISESSRDTNYGYTF
cdr3_nt: TGTGCCATCAGTGAGTCGAGCAGGGACACTAACTATGGCTACACCTTC
d_call: -
v_call: TRBV10-3
clone_size: -
cdr3_length: 16
j_call: TRBJ1-2

cdr3_aa: CASKEDTEAFF
cdr3_nt: TGTGCCAGCAAGGAGGACACTGAAGCTTTCTTT
d_call: -
v_call: TRBV6-5
clone_size: -
cdr3_length: 11
j_call: TRBJ1-1

cdr3_aa: CASSPRQGWDEQYF
cdr3_nt: TGTGCCAGCAGCCCAAGACAGGGGTGGGACGAGCAGTACTTC
d_call: TRBD1
v_call: TRBV7-9
clone_size: -
cdr3_length: 14
j_call: TRBJ2-7

cdr3_aa: CAISEGTAGNYGYTF
cdr3_nt: TGTGCCATCAGTGAGGGGACAGCCGGTAACTATGGCTACACCTTC
d_call: TRBD1
v_call: TRBV10-3
clone_size: -
cdr3_length: 15
j_call: TRBJ1-2

cdr3_aa: CASSWDRRSYNEQFF
cdr3_nt: TGTGCCAGCAGCTGGGATCGGCGCTCCTACAATGAGCAGTTCTTC
d_call: -
v_call: TRBV7-2
clone_size: -
cdr3_length: 15
j_call: TRBJ2-1

cdr3_aa: CASSQSRVSYEQYF
cdr3_nt: TGCGCCAGCAGCCAAAGCCGGGTGTCCTACGAGCAGTACTTC
d_call: -
v_call: TRBV4-3
clone_size: -
cdr3_length: 14
j_call: TRBJ2-7

cdr3_aa: CASSPRPGQGMGPWDEQYF
cdr3_nt: TGTGCCAGCAGCCCGAGACCGGGACAGGGGATGGGTCCATGGGACGAGCAGTACTTC
d_call: TRBD1
v_call: TRBV7-8
clone_size: -
cdr3_length: 19
j_call: TRBJ2-7

cdr3_aa: CASSSPKTSGINEQFF
cdr3_nt: TGTGCCAGCAGCTCACCAAAGACTAGCGGGATCAATGAGCAGTTCTTC
d_call: TRBD2
v_call: TRBV9
clone_size: once
cdr3_length: 16
j_call: TRBJ2-1

cdr3_aa: CASSGPWTDSYNEQFF
cdr3_nt: TGTGCCAGCAGCGGTCCCTGGACGGACTCCTACAATGAGCAGTTCTTC
d_call: -
v_call: TRBV5-4
clone_size: -
cdr3_length: 16
j_call: TRBJ2-1

cdr3_aa: CASNLGGGNQPQHF
cdr3_nt: TGTGCCAGTAACCTGGGTGGGGGCAATCAGCCCCAGCATTTT
d_call: -
v_call: TRBV19
clone_size: -
cdr3_length: 14
j_call: TRBJ1-5

cdr3_aa: CASSELGGTEAFF
cdr3_nt: TGTGCCAGCAGTGAACTAGGGGGCACTGAAGCTTTCTTT
d_call: -
v_call: TRBV6-1
clone_size: -
cdr3_length: 13
j_call: TRBJ1-1

cdr3_aa: CASSLVGQGGQPQHF
cdr3_nt: TGTGCCAGCAGCTTAGTCGGGCAGGGCGGGCAGCCCCAGCATTTT
d_call: -
v_call: TRBV7-2
clone_size: -
cdr3_length: 15
j_call: TRBJ1-5

cdr3_aa: CASSLSPKAGDEQFF
cdr3_nt: TGTGCCAGCAGCTTAAGCCCCAAAGCGGGAGACGAGCAGTTCTTC
d_call: TRBD2
v_call: TRBV13
clone_size: -
cdr3_length: 15
j_call: TRBJ2-1

cdr3_aa: CASSISGRGEETQYF
cdr3_nt: TGTGCCAGTAGTATAAGCGGGAGAGGAGAGGAGACCCAGTACTTC
d_call: TRBD2
v_call: TRBV19
clone_size: -
cdr3_length: 15
j_call: TRBJ2-5

cdr3_aa: CASSISGSFTEAFF
cdr3_nt: TGTGCCAGTAGTATATCTGGGTCGTTCACTGAAGCTTTCTTT
d_call: -
v_call: TRBV19
clone_size: -
cdr3_length: 14
j_call: TRBJ1-1

cdr3_aa: CASSLTGGTGELFF
cdr3_nt: TGTGCCAGCAGCTTGACAGGGGGCACCGGGGAGCTGTTTTTT
d_call: TRBD1
v_call: TRBV7-2
clone_size: -
cdr3_length: 14
j_call: TRBJ2-2